These 28 T cell receptor beta chains came from one sample sequenced in a study of cytomegalovirus exposure and HLA in healthy donors (TCRdb year 2017). Libraries were constructed by the immunoSEQ multiplex PCR assay. The multiplex PCR relied on a mix of 60 forward primers for TCR Vbeta segments and 13 reverse primers for TCR Jbeta segments. TCRdb stores this immuneACCESS table with in-frame sequences only. Part of the clones is absent; in the studies checked, under half of the shortfall reflects unresolved V genes, and no reason is known for the rest. The sample has approximately 140,000 clones on record, 80% of them singletons. Of the sample, roughly 4% falls within the top ten clones. What was sequenced was PBMCs. Receptor source: a woman between 40 and 50 years old in good health and CMV-seronegative.

Only one count was recorded for this clone. CDR3 DNA sequence: TGTGCCAGTCGGACTAGCGGGATCTCCTACGAGCAGTACTTC. Its protein is CASRTSGISYEQYF. This chain uses TRBV28 with TRBJ2-7; 12 bases are shared with TRBD2. The CDR3 contains 14 residues. Germline-derived CDR1 and CDR2 are MDHEN and SYDVKM. The junction had 3 bases not matched to a gene; V was cut back by 9 bases and J by 0 bases. The variable domain in full, with the rest retrieved from reference TRBV28 and TRBJ2-7, is DVKVTQSSRYLVKRTGEKVFLECVQDMDHENMFWYRQDPGLGLRLIYFSYDVKMKEKGDIPEGYSVSREKKERFSLILESASTNQTSMYLCASRTSGISYEQYFGPGTRLTVT.

This clone was detected only a few times. J is TRBJ1-1 and V is TRBV5-4, with a weak D call TRBD1 (6 bases). Trimming cost V 7 bases and J 8 bases, with 12 bases left between them. Looked up from germline, CDR1 is SGHNT and CDR2 is YYREEE (reference sequence). The CDR3 has 11 residues. CDR3 residues: CASGGGSEAFF. DNA of the CDR3: TGTGCCAGCGGCGGGGGCTCCGAAGCTTTCTTT.

The genes are TRBV19 and TRBJ2-5; 12 positions match TRBD1. This CDR3 has 16 residues. CDR1 and CDR2 (germline): LNHDA, SQIVND (reference sequence). Losses at the gene ends were 5 bases for V and 4 bases for J; bases not matched to a gene: 8. The CDR3: CASSSRRDRGLETQYF. The CDR3 DNA sequence: TGTGCCAGTAGTTCCCGCCGGGACAGGGGGCTAGAGACCCAGTACTTC.

The chain carries TRBV5-1 and TRBJ2-7; 8 bases are a match to TRBD1. Per germline, CDR1 SGHRS and CDR2 YFSETQ. The CDR3 extends over 14 amino acids. J was trimmed by 5 bases and V by 0 bases; bases with no gene match: 4. This CDR3 reads CASSLGGQGHEQYF. The CDR3 region has the DNA TGCGCCAGCAGCTTGGGCGGACAGGGCCACGAGCAGTACTTC. The complete variable domain, with remaining parts taken from reference TRBV5-1 and TRBJ2-7, reads KAGVTQTPRYLIKTRGQQVTLSCSPISGHRSVSWYQQTPGQGLQFLFEYFSETQRNKGNFPGRFSGRQFSNSRSEMNVSTLELGDSALYLCASSLGGQGHEQYFGPGTRLTVT.

The chain recombines TRBV19 with TRBJ1-4, with TRBD1 identical over 12 bases. V lost 4 bases to trimming and J lost 7 bases; unmatched junction nucleotides: 7. The CDR3 covers 16 residues. The germline V gene has CDR1 LNHDA and CDR2 SQIVND (reference sequence). In DNA, the CDR3 is TGTGCCAGTAGTACCGGGACAGGGGGCGCCGGTGAAAAACTGTTTTTT. Protein sequence: CASSTGTGGAGEKLFF.

In its sample, this clone was seen a few times. The chain links TRBV7-9 to TRBJ1-4; 10 bases map to TRBD1. Germline V lookup: CDR1 SEHNR, CDR2 FQNEAQ (reference sequence). The CDR3 is 16 amino acids. V lost 3 bases and J lost 7; bases outside the gene matches: 8. Written as DNA, the CDR3 is TGTGCCAGCAGCTTCCATGGGGGACAGGGGAGTGAAAAACTGTTTTTT. This encodes CASSFHGGQGSEKLFF.

The J gene is TRBJ2-3, the V gene TRBV4-3, with D tentatively TRBD1 (5 bases). This CDR3 spans 14 amino acids. Germline CDR1 LGHNA, CDR2 YSLEER. Trimming shortened V by 3 bases and J by 8 bases, and 15 bases separated the two germline ends. Here the CDR3 reads CASSQAWGGGTQYF. The CDR3 nucleotides read TGCGCCAGCAGCCAGGCTTGGGGCGGTGGTACGCAGTATTTT.

CDR3: CASSPTGVGTNYGYTF. As DNA, the CDR3 is TGTGCCAGCAGCCCGACGGGGGTCGGAACTAACTATGGCTACACCTTC. The gene calls are TRBV9 and TRBJ1-2; TRBD1 might be the D (5 bases). V was cut by 4 bases and J by 0 bases, with 16 bases left in between. The CDR3 totals 16 residues. CDR1 is SGDLS, CDR2 YYNGEE, per germline.

This clone was found a few times. The sample holds other DNA sequences that translate to the same CDR3. This chain connects TRBV5-1 to TRBJ2-2; D may be TRBD2 (5 bases). Germline lookup yields CDR1 SGHRS and CDR2 YFSETQ. This CDR3 spans 16 amino acids. Trimming removed 4 bases from V and 3 bases from J, with 16 bases in between. CDR3 protein: CASSPWTGGDTGELFF. The CDR3 bases are TGCGCCAGCAGCCCGTGGACTGGTGGGGACACCGGGGAGCTGTTTTTT.

V gene TRBV6-1 combines with J gene TRBJ2-5, with 12 bases that match TRBD2. V lost 5 bases, J lost 5 bases, and 6 bases stayed unmatched. This CDR3 region has 15 residues. Germline lookup yields CDR1 MNHNS and CDR2 SASEGT. The CDR3 sequence is CASSTTSGGSETQYF. The CDR3 DNA reads TGTGCCAGCAGTACGACTAGCGGGGGATCGGAGACCCAGTACTTC.

This CDR3 is CASSSYGTGGYEQYF. DNA for the CDR3: TGTGCCAGCAGCTCTTACGGGACAGGGGGCTACGAGCAGTACTTC. The chain has TRBV7-2 and TRBJ2-7, with 11 bases fitting TRBD1. Germline CDR1 reads SGHTA; CDR2 reads FQGNSA. Losses at the gene ends were 4 bases for V and 3 bases for J; bases not matched to a gene: 5. The CDR3 is 15 residues long.

The rearrangement joins TRBV5-6 to TRBJ2-7; 12 bases are a match to TRBD2. The trim removed 4 bases at V and 0 bases at J, leaving 2 bases unmatched. The CDR3 consists of 15 residues. Per the germline V gene, CDR1 is SGHDT and CDR2 is YYEEEE. CDR3 residues: CASSPGLAGSYEQYF. Written as DNA, the CDR3 is TGTGCCAGCAGCCCGGGACTAGCGGGCTCCTACGAGCAGTACTTC.

The chain uses TRBV6-1 and TRBJ2-7; D perhaps matches TRBD1 (6 bases). The CDR3 is 15 residues long. V shed 4 bases and J shed 0 bases, with 13 bases lying between them. CDR1 and CDR2 (germline): MNHNS, SASEGT. The CDR3 reads CASSVQGKDSYEQYF. The CDR3 DNA is TGTGCCAGCAGTGTACAGGGAAAGGACTCCTACGAGCAGTACTTC.

This clone was detected ten times or more. One end of the junction fails to match germline, which may point to a read error. CDR3 bases: TGTGCCAGCAGCCTAACCCCGACAGGGAACAATGAGCAGTTCTTC. This encodes CASSLTPTGNNEQFF. The chain joins TRBV7-3 to TRBJ2-1; 7 bases are shared with TRBD1. The germline CDR1 and CDR2 sequences are SGHTA and FQGTGA. This CDR3 contains 15 residues.

The genes are TRBV29-1 and TRBJ1-5; no firm D call. Germline V gives CDR1 SQVTM, CDR2 ANQGSEA. The CDR3 length is 14 residues. The V and J ends lost 7 bases and 0 bases respectively, with 13 bases between them. The CDR3 DNA sequence: TGCAGCGCCGTCGTAACAGATAGCAATCAGCCCCAGCATTTT. This codes for CSAVVTDSNQPQHF.

The chain employs TRBV4-1 and TRBJ2-7; D remains ambiguous. V shed 1 base and J shed 0 bases, with 10 bases lying between them. Germline V lookup: CDR1 MGHRA, CDR2 YSYEKL. CDR3 size: 15 residues. The CDR3 region has the DNA TGCGCCAGCAGCCAAGGGGCGCAGGACTCCTACGAGCAGTACTTC. Translating it yields CASSQGAQDSYEQYF.

The V call is TRBV7-9, the J call TRBJ2-3; TRBD1 is a possible D gene (5 bases). Germline lookup yields CDR1 SEHNR and CDR2 FQNEAQ (reference sequence). CDR3 length equals 14 residues. V shed 5 bases and J shed 3 bases, with 12 bases lying between them. CDR3 sequence: CASSVVAGTDTQYF. In nucleotides, the CDR3 is TGTGCCAGCAGCGTGGTCGCAGGGACAGATACGCAGTATTTT. Full variable domain (remainder filled in from reference TRBV7-9 and TRBJ2-3): DTGVSQNPRHKITKRGQNVTFRCDPISEHNRLYWYRQTLGQGPEFLTYFQNEAQLEKSRLLSDRFSAERPKGSFSTLEIQRTEQGDSAMYLCASSVVAGTDTQYFGPGTRLTVL.

This clone was seen only a few times. The rearrangement joins TRBV12-5 to TRBJ1-5; TRBD1 agrees at 9 bases. Germline CDR1 is LGHNT and CDR2 is FRNRAP. Germline trimming cut 6 bases from V and 7 bases from J; bases unmatched to any gene: 4. The CDR3 is made up of 13 amino acids. CDR3: CASGGTGWQPQHF. DNA for the CDR3: TGTGCTAGTGGCGGGACAGGGTGGCAGCCCCAGCATTTT. Full variable domain (rest looked up from reference TRBV12-5 and TRBJ1-5): DARVTQTPRHKVTEMGQEVTMRCQPILGHNTVFWYRQTMMQGLELLAYFRNRAPLDDSGMPKDRFSAEMPDATLATLKIQPSEPRDSAVYFCASGGTGWQPQHFGDGTRLSIL.

There are a few counts of this clone. The chain uses TRBV7-9 and TRBJ2-7, with 16 bases lining up with TRBD2. With 4 bases clipped from V and 1 base from J, the junction kept 4 bases outside the gene matches. The CDR3 contains 17 residues. Germline CDR1 reads SEHNR; CDR2 reads FQNEAQ (reference sequence). The CDR3: CASSSGLAGGYSYEQYF. CDR3 nucleotides: TGTGCCAGCAGCTCGGGACTAGCGGGAGGGTATTCCTACGAGCAGTACTTC.

This chain links TRBV27 with TRBJ1-6; D call uncertain. Trimming took off 5 bases at V and 3 bases at J, with 17 bases between the two ends. CDR3 length equals 17 residues. Germline assignment: CDR1 MNHEY and CDR2 SMNVEV (reference sequence). In DNA form, the CDR3 reads TGTGCCAGCAGTCCCTTGAGTAGGGAGATCTATAATTCACCCCTCCACTTT. This codes for CASSPLSREIYNSPLHF.

The chain combines TRBV29-1 with TRBJ2-7; 10 bases agree with TRBD2. The CDR3 covers 20 residues. The V segment lost 1 base and the J segment 2 bases; nucleotides outside the gene matches: 20. Germline V gene data show CDR1 as SQVTM and CDR2 as ANQGSEA. The CDR3 protein is CSVEGLAGEWGRSHPYEQYF. For the CDR3, the DNA is TGCAGCGTTGAAGGGCTAGCGGGAGAGTGGGGTAGGAGCCATCCCTACGAGCAGTACTTC.

The CDR3 sequence: CASSPGLAGGRQQFF. DNA for the CDR3: TGTGCCAGCAGCCCGGGACTAGCGGGGGGGCGGCAGCAGTTCTTC. The gene calls are TRBV7-2 and TRBJ2-1; 16 nucleotides align to TRBD2. J lost 11 bases, V lost 5 bases, and 6 bases had no gene match. This CDR3 spans 15 amino acids. The germline CDR1 and CDR2 sequences are SGHTA and FQGNSA.

This CDR3 reads CASSLSGGWGSYEQYF. CDR3 DNA: TGTGCCAGCAGTTTATCTGGAGGCTGGGGCTCCTACGAGCAGTACTTC. The V and J genes are TRBV27 and TRBJ2-7; perhaps TRBD2 as D (5 bases). The germline V gene encodes CDR1 MNHEY and CDR2 SMNVEV (reference sequence). V was cut by 0 bases and J by 0 bases, with 12 bases left in between. This CDR3 spans 16 amino acids.

The chain links TRBV5-4 to TRBJ1-2; TRBD1 aligns across 9 bases. Germline loops: CDR1 SGHNT, CDR2 YYREEE (reference sequence). V was clipped by 4 bases and J by 4 bases; unmatched bases: 8. This CDR3 has 15 amino acids. CDR3 DNA sequence: TGTGCCAGCAGCGACCGGGACAGGGTATTCTATGGCTACACCTTC. As protein: CASSDRDRVFYGYTF.

V usage is TRBV7-2 and J usage is TRBJ2-1; 10 bases agree with TRBD2. V shed 5 bases and J 2 bases; nucleotides not matched to a gene: 3. Germline CDR1 reads SGHTA; CDR2 reads FQGNSA. The CDR3 contains 15 residues. The CDR3 DNA follows: TGTGCCAGCAGCCCAGCGGGGGGGACCTACAATGAGCAGTTCTTC. It specifies CASSPAGGTYNEQFF. Full variable domain (outside the CDR3, taken from reference TRBV7-2 and TRBJ2-1): GAGVSQSPSNKVTEKGKDVELRCDPISGHTALYWYRQSLGQGLEFLIYFQGNSAPDKSGLPSDRFSAERTGGSVSTLTIQRTQQEDSAVYLCASSPAGGTYNEQFFGPGTRLTVL.

The J gene is TRBJ1-1, the V gene TRBV4-2; D is ambiguous. The V gene's germline CDR1 is LGHNA and CDR2 YNFKEQ. This CDR3 has 12 residues. V lost 0 bases and J lost 6, with 5 bases in between. CDR3 DNA sequence: TGTGCCAGCAGCCAAGAAGGAGCTGAAGCTTTCTTT. Its translation is CASSQEGAEAFF.

The J gene is TRBJ2-1, the V gene TRBV29-1; tentatively, D is TRBD1 (5 bases). Germline V CDR1 and CDR2: SQVTM, ANQGSEA. The V end lost 7 bases, the J end lost 0 bases, and 16 bases lay between the germline ends. CDR3 length equals 15 residues. The DNA for the CDR3 is TGCAGCGCTGGTGGGGCCCGAAGCTCCTACAATGAGCAGTTCTTC. It encodes CSAGGARSSYNEQFF.

V gene TRBV2 combines with J gene TRBJ1-5; 9 nucleotides align to TRBD1. This CDR3 is 13 amino acids long. V trimming: 7 bases; J trimming: 7 bases; junction bases outside the gene matches: 5. Germline V gene data show CDR1 as SNHLY and CDR2 as FYNNEI. The CDR3 is CASNTGGLQPQHF. The CDR3 nucleotides read TGTGCCAGCAATACAGGGGGCCTGCAGCCCCAGCATTTT.